These 30 T cell receptor beta chains share one sample of origin, sequenced in a study of blood T cells in healthy people across ages. Using a J-beta primer mix together with a sample-barcoded 5' primer, a second PCR was run for roughly 6 to 12 cycles. In TCRdb, the 5' RACE reads were re-called with MiXCR into one record per CDR3 protein. Among about 570,000 distinct CDR3 sequences listed, approximately 25% were seen once. The sequencing sample was made of blood. All receptors come from a woman in her 70s in good health.

The V gene is TRBV20-1, the J gene TRBJ2-5; D is perhaps TRBD2 (5 bases). This CDR3 region has 15 residues. The germline CDR1 and CDR2 sequences are DFQATT and SNEGSKA (reference sequence). V lost 2 bases and J 0 bases, leaving 13 bases between the germline ends. The CDR3 here is CSARNPSGDQETQYF. The DNA of the CDR3 is TGCAGTGCTAGAAACCCCTCCGGGGACCAAGAGACCCAGTACTTC.

The table lists this clonotype with a few counts. The chain recombines TRBV15 with TRBJ1-2, with 8 positions matching TRBD1. Germline trimming cut 1 base from V and 5 bases from J; bases unmatched to any gene: 0. CDR1 and CDR2 (germline): LNHNV, YYDKDF (reference sequence). The CDR3 contains 13 residues. CDR3 DNA: TGTGCCACCAGCAGAGGACAGGGGTATGGCTACACCTTC. This codes for CATSRGQGYGYTF.

This clonotype was observed a handful of times. The chain is built from TRBV14 and TRBJ2-5; D possibly matches TRBD1 or TRBD2 (5 bases each). CDR1 is SGHDN and CDR2 is FVKESK in the germline V gene. The CDR3 spans 15 residues. The ends were cut back, 5 bases at V and 7 bases at J, with 20 bases in the middle. In DNA, the CDR3 is TGTGCCAGCAGCAACCGGGACCCCCTCAGTGCGACCCAGTACTTC. Protein: CASSNRDPLSATQYF. The variable domain in full, completed from reference TRBV14 and TRBJ2-5, reads EAGVTQFPSHSVIEKGQTVTLRCDPISGHDNLYWYRRVMGKEIKFLLHFVKESKQDESGMPNNRFLAERTGGTYSTLKVQPAELEDSGVYFCASSNRDPLSATQYFGPGTRLLVL.

V and J are TRBV6-2 or TRBV6-3 and TRBJ2-3, with 7 positions matching TRBD2. The CDR3 runs 16 residues. Looked up from germline, CDR1 is MNHEY and CDR2 is SVGEGT. The trim removed 2 bases at V and 1 base at J, leaving 6 bases unmatched. CDR3 amino acids: CASSYIAGSGTDTQYF. The CDR3 coding sequence is TGTGCCAGCAGTTACATAGCGGGTTCCGGCACAGATACGCAGTATTTT.

The gene calls are TRBV4-3 and TRBJ2-5; weak D call: TRBD1 (5 bases). Trimming took off 2 bases at V and 11 bases at J, with 21 bases between the two ends. The germline gives CDR1 LGHNA, CDR2 YSLEER. This CDR3 has 15 amino acids. The chain's CDR3 is CASSQQAGLSYGQYF. For the CDR3, the DNA is TGCGCCAGCAGCCAACAGGCAGGGCTATCCTACGGGCAGTACTTC.

DNA of the CDR3: TGTGCCAGCAGTTTTAACAGAGGAGGATATGAAAAACTGTTTTTT. Translated: CASSFNRGGYEKLFF. This chain connects TRBV12-3 or TRBV12-4 to TRBJ1-4; D not resolved. The CDR3 length is 15 residues. Trimming cost V 3 bases and J 6 bases, with 14 bases left between them.

This clonotype was seen only a few times. The V and J genes are TRBV20-1 and TRBJ1-1; 8 bases are shared with TRBD1. This CDR3 region has 14 residues. The germline gives CDR1 DFQATT, CDR2 SNEGSKA (reference sequence). V shed 6 bases and J 1 base; nucleotides not matched to a gene: 7. CDR3 sequence reads: CSATPGTGNTEAFF. The DNA of the CDR3 is TGCAGTGCGACGCCCGGGACAGGGAACACTGAAGCTTTCTTT.

The gene calls are TRBV6-5 and TRBJ2-3; possible D gene TRBD1, 5 bases. Germline V gives CDR1 MNHEY, CDR2 SVGAGI. Between the trimmed V and J ends, which lost 6 bases and 6 bases, there was a span of 16 bases. CDR3 length: 14 residues. Here the CDR3 DNA reads TGTGCCAGCAGCCTCACCCAGGGATTGGATACGCAGTATTTT. This translates into CASSLTQGLDTQYF.

This chain connects TRBV6-1 to TRBJ1-1; unclear D gene. The CDR3 loop spans 12 amino acids. Trimming stripped 7 bases from V and 1 base from J, with 7 bases between. From germline, CDR1 is MNHNS and CDR2 SASEGT. CDR3 DNA sequence: TGTGCCAGCACCGTGCGGAACACTGAAGCTTTCTTT. This gives the protein CASTVRNTEAFF.

This chain connects TRBV25-1 to TRBJ1-2; 7 nucleotides align to TRBD1. The CDR3 sequence is 13 residues long. The J segment lost 7 bases and the V segment lost 4 bases, leaving 6 bases of the junction unmatched. Germline V lookup: CDR1 MGHDK, CDR2 SYGVNS. The DNA for the CDR3 is TGTGCCAGCAGTGGAACAGGGGAGCGTGGCTACACCTTC. Translation gives CASSGTGERGYTF.

Points on this clonotype: The germline gene is not matched at one end of the junction; a read error may be the cause. The gene calls are TRBV11-2 and TRBJ2-2, with 7 bases matching TRBD2. Per the germline V gene, CDR1 is SGHAT and CDR2 is FQNNGV. This CDR3 comprises 18 residues. The CDR3: CASSLDLGPTGGTGELFF. The CDR3 nucleotides are TGTGCCAGCAGCCTAGATCTTGGGCCGACGGGGGGCACCGGGGAGCTGTTTTTT.

The J gene is TRBJ1-5, the V gene TRBV3-1; no reliable D call. The V gene lost 0 bases and the J gene lost 4 bases, with 10 bases spanning the gap. Germline lookup yields CDR1 LGHDT and CDR2 YNNKEL (reference sequence). The CDR3 is 15 residues long. The CDR3 is CASSQDGSVNQPQHF. The CDR3 DNA follows: TGTGCCAGCAGCCAAGATGGGTCAGTTAATCAGCCCCAGCATTTT.

The sample holds a few counts of this clonotype. The chain links TRBV3-1 to TRBJ2-7; 9 positions agree with TRBD1. CDR3 length equals 16 residues. The V gene's germline CDR1 is LGHDT and CDR2 YNNKEL (reference sequence). V was clipped by 1 base and J by 3 bases; unmatched bases: 7. This chain's CDR3 is CASSQAGQGYGYEQYF. In DNA, the CDR3 is TGTGCCAGCAGCCAAGCTGGACAGGGGTACGGCTACGAGCAGTACTTC.

DNA of the CDR3: TGTGCCAGCACGGCGGGGGGGCCGGACAATGAGCAGTTCTTC. Its protein is CASTAGGPDNEQFF. The chain has TRBV28 and TRBJ2-1; 9 bases line up with TRBD2. The CDR3 loop spans 14 amino acids. In germline, CDR1 is MDHEN, CDR2 SYDVKM. V shed 7 bases and J 5 bases; nucleotides not matched to a gene: 6.

The chain recombines TRBV7-2 with TRBJ2-2; D not resolved. The germline V gene encodes CDR1 SGHTA and CDR2 FQGNSA. V shed 1 base and J shed 1 base, with 4 bases lying between them. CDR3 size: 14 residues. CDR3 in amino acids: CASSLDGNTGELFF. The CDR3 DNA reads TGTGCCAGCAGCTTAGACGGGAACACCGGGGAGCTGTTTTTT.

The J gene is TRBJ2-7, the V gene TRBV6-6; 8 nucleotides line up with TRBD2. V lost 6 bases and J lost 4; bases outside the gene matches: 11. The CDR3 sequence is 15 residues long. The germline gives CDR1 MNHNY, CDR2 SVGAGI (reference sequence). CDR3 amino acids: CASSGGALASYEQYF. The CDR3 nucleotides are TGTGCCAGCAGCGGGGGGGCCCTGGCTTCTTACGAGCAGTACTTC.

This clonotype appeared a few times. V gene TRBV5-1 combines with J gene TRBJ2-3, with D tentatively TRBD1 (6 bases). The CDR3 is made up of 16 amino acids. The V and J ends lost 2 bases and 1 base respectively, with 14 bases between them. In germline, CDR1 is SGHRS, CDR2 YFSETQ. The CDR3 DNA reads TGCGCCAGCAGCTTAGGGCCGACAGGACGCACAGATACGCAGTATTTT. It is translated as CASSLGPTGRTDTQYF.

This clonotype was observed a handful of times. V gene TRBV7-2 combines with J gene TRBJ2-7; D uncertain. The J call may be incorrect, as the DNA end agrees better with TRBJ2-5. Germline CDR1 reads SGHTA; CDR2 reads FQGNSA. CDR3 length: 15 amino acids. CDR3 sequence reads: CASSLVLPPQETQYF. DNA for the CDR3: TGTGCCAGCAGCTTAGTCCTACCTCCCCAAGAGACCCAGTACTTC.

This clonotype was counted a single time. The chain employs TRBV7-2 and TRBJ1-1; perhaps TRBD1 as D (6 bases). The CDR3 consists of 14 residues. Between the trimmed V and J ends, which lost 5 bases and 7 bases, there was a span of 17 bases. Germline CDR1 is SGHTA and CDR2 is FQGNSA. The CDR3 nucleotides are TGTGCCAGCAGCCTACTATCAAACAGGGTTGAAGCTTTCTTT. Encoded protein: CASSLLSNRVEAFF.

This clonotype has a single count. The chain carries TRBV7-9 and TRBJ2-4, with D tentatively TRBD1 (5 bases). The length of the CDR3 is 14 residues. Germline CDR1 reads SEHNR; CDR2 reads FQNEAQ (reference sequence). Trimming pared 3 bases from V and 6 bases from J, leaving 12 bases between. The CDR3 sequence: CASSLFRVGNIQYF. The CDR3 DNA reads as TGTGCCAGCAGCTTGTTCAGGGTGGGAAACATTCAGTACTTC.

CDR3 region: CAISGLSSGNTIYF. CDR3 DNA sequence: TGTGCCATCAGTGGACTCAGCTCTGGAAACACCATATATTTT. V is TRBV10-3 and J is TRBJ1-3; no clear D gene. The CDR3 is made up of 14 amino acids. Trimming took 4 bases from V and 0 from J, leaving 7 bases between them. The germline gives CDR1 ENHRY, CDR2 SYGVKD.

There are many counts of this clonotype. The chain joins TRBV4-3 to TRBJ2-3, with 8 bases fitting TRBD2. After removal of 0 bases from V and 7 bases from J, the junction contained 21 bases not matched to a gene. The CDR3 totals 20 residues. From germline, CDR1 is LGHNA and CDR2 YSLEER. The DNA of the CDR3 is TGCGCCAGCAGCCAAGAGCTCCCTCGAGGCTTGGTAGCGGGGACACATACGCAGTATTTT. Its protein product is CASSQELPRGLVAGTHTQYF.

This clonotype was counted many times. The chain combines TRBV19 with TRBJ1-4; D not resolved. Trimming removed 9 bases at V and 5 bases at J, with 10 bases between. Germline V gene data show CDR1 as LNHDA and CDR2 as SQIVND (reference sequence). The CDR3 totals 12 residues. The CDR3 loop reads CASSYANEKLFF. The CDR3 DNA reads TGTGCCAGCTCTTACGCCAATGAAAAACTGTTTTTT.

V usage is TRBV18 and J usage is TRBJ1-3, with D unclear. V was pared by 4 bases and J by 4 bases, with 23 bases between. CDR1 KGHSH and CDR2 LQKENI come from the germline V gene. The CDR3 totals 18 residues. The CDR3 coding sequence is TGTGCCAGCTCACTTATAAGAGACGTGCATCCTACCGGAAACACCATATATTTT. This gives the protein CASSLIRDVHPTGNTIYF.

This clonotype has more than one count but fewer than ten. The V call is TRBV5-1, the J call TRBJ1-2; 10 bases are shared with TRBD1. CDR1 and CDR2 from the germline V gene are SGHRS and YFSETQ. The length of the CDR3 is 14 residues. Unmatched junction bases numbered 5, after V lost 5 bases and J lost 4 bases. CDR3 region: CASRTGTGVYGYTF. CDR3 DNA sequence: TGCGCCAGCAGAACCGGGACAGGGGTCTATGGCTACACCTTC.

The V gene is TRBV4-1, the J gene TRBJ2-1; D is unresolved. The J call may be faulty, since TRBJ2-5 better matches the DNA end. The CDR3 extends over 17 amino acids. Germline CDR1 reads MGHRA; CDR2 reads YSYEKL. The CDR3 sequence is CASSQEFQAQAAETQYF. The CDR3 nucleotides are TGCGCCAGCAGCCAAGAATTCCAGGCGCAGGCCGCGGAGACCCAGTACTTC.

This clonotype occurred a few times. V usage is TRBV6-5 and J usage is TRBJ1-2; TRBD1 matches 9 bases. Germline CDR1 and CDR2: MNHEY and SVGAGI. CDR3 size: 12 residues. The V gene end was trimmed by 7 bases and the J gene end by 8 bases; junction bases not matched to a gene: 5. The CDR3 loop reads CASTRTGEGYTF. The CDR3 DNA sequence: TGTGCCAGCACTAGGACAGGGGAGGGCTACACCTTC.

This chain joins TRBV6-5 and TRBJ1-2; tentatively, D is TRBD1 (5 bases). Per germline, CDR1 MNHEY and CDR2 SVGAGI. The CDR3 is made up of 13 amino acids. Trimming removed 7 bases from V and 1 base from J, with 10 bases in between. The CDR3 coding sequence is TGTGCCAGCACTAGGGGAGTTAACTATGGCTACACCTTC. This encodes CASTRGVNYGYTF.

The rearrangement links TRBV7-9 to TRBJ2-7, with D hard to call. The CDR3 is 13 residues long. V lost 5 bases to trimming and J lost 2 bases, with 10 bases between them. Germline V CDR1 and CDR2: SEHNR, FQNEAQ (reference sequence). CDR3 region: CASSPDLTYEQYF. In nucleotides, the CDR3 is TGTGCCAGCAGCCCGGACCTTACCTACGAGCAGTACTTC. The whole variable domain, filled in from reference TRBV7-9 and TRBJ2-7, reads DTGVSQNPRHKITKRGQNVTFRCDPISEHNRLYWYRQTLGQGPEFLTYFQNEAQLEKSRLLSDRFSAERPKGSFSTLEIQRTEQGDSAMYLCASSPDLTYEQYFGPGTRLTVT.

The chain recombines TRBV7-6 with TRBJ1-5, with a tentative D call TRBD1 (5 bases). Germline V gives CDR1 SGHVS, CDR2 FNYEAQ. The V gene lost 4 bases and the J gene lost 3 bases, with 10 bases spanning the gap. CDR3 length equals 14 residues. The CDR3, as DNA: TGTGCCAGCAGCTCCCGGGGGATCAATCAGCCCCAGCATTTT. It codes for CASSSRGINQPQHF.